This entry lists 14 T cell receptor beta chains sequenced from one sample in a study of T cells in localized non-small cell lung cancer. The protocol was immunoSEQ multiplex PCR, while the TCRdb copy is restricted to in-frame clones and leaves out a portion. The table includes roughly 940 clones, approximately 20% detected once. This material consisted of normal lung tissue next to the tumor, taken before any cancer treatment. These receptors originate from a female donor of 60 years or more with stage II squamous cell lung carcinoma.

By sample share, this clone is medium-sized. The chain's CDR3 is CASRLLQADTQYF. The CDR3 nucleotides are TGTGCCAGTCGACTTCTGCAGGCAGATACGCAGTATTTT. The rearrangement uses TRBV6-8 and TRBJ2-3, with no clear D. V gave up 9 bases and J gave up 4 bases, with 14 bases separating them. The CDR3 runs to 13 residues. Per the germline V gene, CDR1 is MNHGY and CDR2 is SAAAGT.

V is TRBV11-3 and J is TRBJ2-3; 8 bases match TRBD2. Germline CDR1 is SGHNT and CDR2 is YENEEA. The trim removed 0 bases at V and 5 bases at J, leaving 7 bases unmatched. The CDR3 is 16 residues long. As DNA, the CDR3 is TGTGCCAGCAGCTTAGATCAAGCGGGAGTCGGAGATACGCAGTATTTT. This encodes CASSLDQAGVGDTQYF.

This clone was detected a few times. The rearrangement joins TRBV7-1 to TRBJ1-2; D might be TRBD1 (5 bases). TRBV7-1 is known as an ORF, though its function is uncertain. V shed 4 bases and J shed 4 bases, with 10 bases lying between them. The CDR3 has 13 amino acids. CDR3 amino acids: CASSLSGTYGYTF. CDR3 DNA sequence: TGTGCCAGCAGCTTATCAGGGACCTATGGCTACACCTTC.

This clone was found a few times. This rearrangement joins TRBV9 to TRBJ1-5; TRBD1 aligns across 10 bases. Germline CDR1 SGDLS, CDR2 YYNGEE. This CDR3 comprises 15 residues. The V and J ends lost 7 bases and 6 bases, in that order; junction bases with no gene match: 10. The CDR3 loop is CASAIGQGGSQPQHF. The CDR3 DNA follows: TGTGCCAGCGCAATCGGACAGGGGGGGAGTCAGCCCCAGCATTTT.

This clone was seen a handful of times. The chain links TRBV11-3 to TRBJ2-2, with 9 bases that match TRBD2. In germline, CDR1 is SGHNT, CDR2 YENEEA. This CDR3 has 15 residues. The trim removed 1 base at V and 9 bases at J, leaving 6 bases unmatched. For the CDR3, the DNA is TGTGCCAGCAGCTTAGGGGGGACTAGCAACCGGGAGCTGTTTTTT. Protein product: CASSLGGTSNRELFF.

This chain joins TRBV12-5 and TRBJ1-5; the D is unclear. There are 15 residues in the CDR3. The ends were cut back, 1 base at V and 4 bases at J, with 11 bases in the middle. In germline, CDR1 is LGHNT, CDR2 FRNRAP. In nucleotides, the CDR3 is TGTGCTAGTGGTTTGGGTGGCCAAGAAAATCAGCCCCAGCATTTT. This translates into CASGLGGQENQPQHF.

The J gene is TRBJ1-6, the V gene TRBV28; D gene ambiguous. V lost 3 bases and J lost 4, with 10 bases in between. Germline CDR1 and CDR2: MDHEN and SYDVKM. The CDR3 is 15 residues long. The CDR3 protein is CASSFGRRYNSPLHF. CDR3 sequence (DNA): TGTGCCAGCAGTTTTGGCAGGAGATATAATTCACCCCTCCACTTT.

By its share, this clone is large. The V gene is TRBV6-8, the J gene TRBJ1-5; the D gene is possibly TRBD1 (6 bases). Germline V lookup: CDR1 MNHGY, CDR2 SAAAGT. Trimming took off 4 bases at V and 0 bases at J, with 10 bases between the two ends. The CDR3 runs 15 residues. CDR3 DNA: TGTGCCAGCAGTTTACAGGGCTTTAGCAATCAGCCCCAGCATTTT. This gives the protein CASSLQGFSNQPQHF.

The chain is built from TRBV6-8 and TRBJ2-2; D is unresolved. V lost 5 bases, J lost 2 bases, and 6 bases lay in between. The CDR3 has 13 amino acids. The germline gives CDR1 MNHGY, CDR2 SAAAGT. CDR3 amino acids: CASSRINTGELFF. Here the CDR3 DNA reads TGTGCCAGCAGTCGGATAAACACCGGGGAGCTGTTTTTT.

This clone was counted between two and nine times. The V and J genes are TRBV12-5 and TRBJ1-3, with TRBD1 identical over 7 bases. This CDR3 region has 13 residues. Trimming at V came to 7 bases and at J to 2 bases, leaving 2 bases not matched to a gene. Per the germline V gene, CDR1 is LGHNT and CDR2 is FRNRAP. The CDR3 coding sequence is TGTGCTAGTGCCACAGGGGCTGGAAACACCATATATTTT. This encodes CASATGAGNTIYF.

This clone is labeled large. The rearrangement uses TRBV30 and TRBJ2-6, with a weak D call TRBD2 (5 bases). Deletions cut 3 bases from V and 0 bases from J, with 15 bases between. The germline V gene encodes CDR1 GTSNPN and CDR2 SVGIG (reference sequence). The CDR3 length is 17 residues. The chain's CDR3 is CAWRAGGGLSGANVLTF. CDR3 DNA: TGTGCCTGGAGGGCCGGAGGCGGTCTCTCTGGGGCCAACGTCCTGACTTTC.

This clone turned up a few times. The V gene is TRBV11-3, the J gene TRBJ2-3; 9 nucleotides line up with TRBD2. The ends lost 8 bases at V and 4 bases at J; junction bases unmatched: 13. Germline CDR1 SGHNT, CDR2 YENEEA. The CDR3 is 16 residues long. The CDR3 loop reads CASHLMAGGIADTQYF. CDR3 bases: TGTGCCAGCCACCTTATGGCGGGAGGGATCGCAGATACGCAGTATTTT.

This clone was seen a few times. This chain uses TRBV19 with TRBJ2-1; D uncertain. The CDR3 has 13 residues. The germline gives CDR1 LNHDA, CDR2 SQIVND (reference sequence). Trimming cost V 5 bases and J 8 bases, with 13 bases left between them. The CDR3 sequence is CASSSTPAHEQFF. Here the CDR3 DNA reads TGTGCCAGTAGTTCGACACCCGCCCATGAGCAGTTCTTC.

This clone was counted a few times. The chain recombines TRBV19 with TRBJ1-6, with 7 bases matching TRBD1. CDR3 length: 13 residues. Looked up from germline, CDR1 is LNHDA and CDR2 is SQIVND (reference sequence). Trimming at V came to 3 bases and at J to 8 bases, leaving 1 base not matched to a gene. The CDR3 sequence is CASSMGTDSPLHF. CDR3 nucleotide sequence: TGTGCCAGTAGTATGGGGACAGATTCACCCCTCCACTTT.